This TCR beta chain comes out of a study of early T cells in non-severe SARS-CoV-2 infection. Across the study: Sequencing used unsorted whole-blood bulk RNA, so chains lack pairing. Overall study findings and caveats: Using VDJdb, the matching emphasized anti-spike CD8 responses while missing private and CD4 specificities.

The TCR library protocol attached unique molecular identifiers to the individual cDNA molecules. TCRdb called the 5' RACE reads again in MiXCR, with one record for every CDR3 protein. The data hold under 50,000 distinct CDR3 sequences, with 5.6% observed a single time. This clonotype has a count of ten or more. Its specificity is not known. The V gene lost 2 bases and the J gene lost 8 bases, with 6 bases spanning the gap. The CDR3 has 11 residues. Germline V gene lookup returns CDR1 LGHNT and CDR2 FRNRAP. Sequenced material: whole blood. This chain links TRBV12-5 with TRBJ1-2; D is uncertain. This receptor was identified in an adult who was a healthcare worker with PCR-confirmed SARS-CoV-2 infection or an uninfected control (not recorded which). The CDR3 bases are TGTGCTAGTGGTTTGTCCGGGGGCTACACCTTC. Amino acids: CASGLSGGYTF. Together with reference TRBV12-5 and TRBJ1-2, the CDR3 gives the full variable domain: DARVTQTPRHKVTEMGQEVTMRCQPILGHNTVFWYRQTMMQGLELLAYFRNRAPLDDSGMPKDRFSAEMPDATLATLKIQPSEPRDSAVYFCASGLSGGYTFGSGTRLTVV.